Sequencing of this TCR beta chain was carried out in a study of patients and donors after allogeneic stem cell transplantation. The CDR3 runs 14 residues. Germline V gene data show CDR1 as SQVTM and CDR2 as ANQGSEA. V shed 2 bases, J shed 1 base, and the junction held 2 bases outside the gene matches. This clonotype was picked up a small number of times. TCRdb processed the RT-PCR reads anew with MiXCR; each CDR3 protein has one entry. The profile covers 190,000 or so distinct CDR3 sequences, with approximately 41% appearing a single time and approximately 30% taken by the ten largest. The sequencing sample was made of blood, either unsorted or a sorted T cell fraction (not recorded which). The source is a human donor who was either an allogeneic HSCT recipient or a stem cell or donor lymphocyte infusion donor (not recorded which). It is not recorded whose cells these are; they may come from a transplant donor. The chain uses TRBV29-1 and TRBJ2-3; 8 bases are a match to TRBD1. This chain's CDR3 is CSVERGQGTDTQYF. The CDR3 nucleotides are TGCAGCGTTGAAAGGGGACAGGGCACAGATACGCAGTATTTT.